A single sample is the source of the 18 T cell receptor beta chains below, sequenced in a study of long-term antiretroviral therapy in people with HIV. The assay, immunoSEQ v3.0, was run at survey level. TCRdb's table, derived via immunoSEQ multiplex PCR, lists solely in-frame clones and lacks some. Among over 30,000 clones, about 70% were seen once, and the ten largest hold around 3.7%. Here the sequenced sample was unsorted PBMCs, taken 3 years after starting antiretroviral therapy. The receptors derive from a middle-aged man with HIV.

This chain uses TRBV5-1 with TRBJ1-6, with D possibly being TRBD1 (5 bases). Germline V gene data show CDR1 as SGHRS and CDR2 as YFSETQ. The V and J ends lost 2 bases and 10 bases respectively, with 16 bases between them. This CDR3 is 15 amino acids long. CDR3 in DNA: TGCGCCAGCAGCTTAAGGCGAGGGGAAAACTCACCCCTCCACTTT. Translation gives CASSLRRGENSPLHF. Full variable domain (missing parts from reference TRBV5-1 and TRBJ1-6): KAGVTQTPRYLIKTRGQQVTLSCSPISGHRSVSWYQQTPGQGLQFLFEYFSETQRNKGNFPGRFSGRQFSNSRSEMNVSTLELGDSALYLCASSLRRGENSPLHFGNGTRLTVT.

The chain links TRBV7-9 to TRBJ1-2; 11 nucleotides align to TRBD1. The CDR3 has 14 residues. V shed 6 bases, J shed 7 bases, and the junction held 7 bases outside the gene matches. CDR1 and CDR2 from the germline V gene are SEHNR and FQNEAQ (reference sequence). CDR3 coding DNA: TGTGCCAGCAGGACGGACAGGGGGCGAATTGGCTACACCTTC. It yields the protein CASRTDRGRIGYTF.

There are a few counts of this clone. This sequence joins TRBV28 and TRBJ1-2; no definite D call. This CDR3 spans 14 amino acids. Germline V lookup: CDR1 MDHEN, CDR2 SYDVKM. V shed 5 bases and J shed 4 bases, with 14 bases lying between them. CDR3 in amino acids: CASSPAGLSYGYTF. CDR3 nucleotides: TGTGCCAGCAGTCCCGCAGGACTGAGCTATGGCTACACCTTC.

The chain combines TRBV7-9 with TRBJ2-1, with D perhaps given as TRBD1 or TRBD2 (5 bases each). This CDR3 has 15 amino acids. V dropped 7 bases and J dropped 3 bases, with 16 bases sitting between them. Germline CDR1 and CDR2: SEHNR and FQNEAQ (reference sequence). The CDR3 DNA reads TGTGCCAGCACCTTCGGGACCGCTATCTACAATGAGCAGTTCTTC. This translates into CASTFGTAIYNEQFF. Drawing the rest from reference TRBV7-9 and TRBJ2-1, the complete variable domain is DTGVSQNPRHKITKRGQNVTFRCDPISEHNRLYWYRQTLGQGPEFLTYFQNEAQLEKSRLLSDRFSAERPKGSFSTLEIQRTEQGDSAMYLCASTFGTAIYNEQFFGPGTRLTVL.

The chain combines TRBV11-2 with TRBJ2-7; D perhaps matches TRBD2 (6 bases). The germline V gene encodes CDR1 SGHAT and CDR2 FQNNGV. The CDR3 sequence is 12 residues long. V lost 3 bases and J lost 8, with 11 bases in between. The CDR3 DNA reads TGTGCCAGCAGCTTCGGAGGGGATCAGCAGTACTTC. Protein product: CASSFGGDQQYF. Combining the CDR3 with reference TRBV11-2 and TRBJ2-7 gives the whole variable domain EAGVAQSPRYKIIEKRQSVAFWCNPISGHATLYWYQQILGQGPKLLIQFQNNGVVDDSQLPKDRFSAERLKGVDSTLKIQPAKLEDSAVYLCASSFGGDQQYFGPGTRLTVT.

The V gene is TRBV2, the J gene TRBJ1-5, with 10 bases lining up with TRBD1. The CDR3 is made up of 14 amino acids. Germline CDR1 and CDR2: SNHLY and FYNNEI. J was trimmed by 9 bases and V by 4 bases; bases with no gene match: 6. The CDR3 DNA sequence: TGTGCCAGCAGTGTAGGGACAGGGGCCCGGCCCCAGCATTTT. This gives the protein CASSVGTGARPQHF.

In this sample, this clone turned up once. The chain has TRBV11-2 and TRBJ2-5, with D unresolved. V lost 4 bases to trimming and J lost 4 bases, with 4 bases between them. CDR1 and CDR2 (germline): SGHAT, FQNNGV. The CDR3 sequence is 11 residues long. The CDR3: CASSSIETQYF. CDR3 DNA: TGTGCCAGCAGCTCCATAGAGACCCAGTACTTC.

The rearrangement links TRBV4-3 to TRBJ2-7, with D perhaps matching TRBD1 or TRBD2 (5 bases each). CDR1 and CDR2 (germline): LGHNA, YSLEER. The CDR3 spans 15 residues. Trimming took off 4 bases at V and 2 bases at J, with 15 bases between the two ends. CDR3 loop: CASSPHEGPAYEQYF. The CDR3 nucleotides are TGCGCCAGCAGCCCGCACGAGGGACCAGCCTACGAGCAGTACTTC.

The CDR3: CASSLDSSSYEQYF. CDR3 bases: TGTGCCAGCAGCTTGGACAGTAGCTCCTACGAGCAGTACTTC. J is TRBJ2-7 and V is TRBV5-5; unclear D gene. The germline V gene encodes CDR1 SGHKS and CDR2 YYEKEE (reference sequence). V was shortened by 0 bases and J by 0 bases, with 7 bases between the two germline ends. This CDR3 comprises 14 residues.

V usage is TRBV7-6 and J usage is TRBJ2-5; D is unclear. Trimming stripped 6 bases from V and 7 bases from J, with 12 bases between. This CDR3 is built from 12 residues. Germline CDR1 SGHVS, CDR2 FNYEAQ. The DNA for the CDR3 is TGTGCCAGCAGTCTAGGCTTCGGGACCCAGTACTTC. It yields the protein CASSLGFGTQYF.

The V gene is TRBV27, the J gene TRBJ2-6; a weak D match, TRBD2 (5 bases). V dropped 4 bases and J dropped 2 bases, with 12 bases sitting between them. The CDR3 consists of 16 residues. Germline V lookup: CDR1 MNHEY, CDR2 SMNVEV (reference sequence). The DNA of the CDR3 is TGTGCCAGCAGTTACCCTCTAGCTGCTGGGGCCAACGTCCTGACTTTC. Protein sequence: CASSYPLAAGANVLTF.

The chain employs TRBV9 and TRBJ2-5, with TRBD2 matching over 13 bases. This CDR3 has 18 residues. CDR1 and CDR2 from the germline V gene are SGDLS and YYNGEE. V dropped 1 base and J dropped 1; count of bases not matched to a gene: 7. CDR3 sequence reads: CASSVNPRTSGGQETQYF. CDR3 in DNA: TGTGCCAGCAGCGTAAACCCACGGACTAGCGGGGGCCAAGAGACCCAGTACTTC.

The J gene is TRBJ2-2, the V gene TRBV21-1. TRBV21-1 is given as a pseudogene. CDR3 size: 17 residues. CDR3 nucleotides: TGTGCCAGCAGCTCGACGGCCAGGACCCCGAACACCGGGGAGCTGTTTTTT. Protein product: CASSSTARTPNTGELFF.

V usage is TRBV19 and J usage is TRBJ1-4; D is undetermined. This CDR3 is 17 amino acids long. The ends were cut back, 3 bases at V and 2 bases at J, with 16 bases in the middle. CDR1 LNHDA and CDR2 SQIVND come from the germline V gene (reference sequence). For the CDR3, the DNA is TGTGCCAGTAGTATGCGCGGGAGAGGGAGCACTAATGAAAAACTGTTTTTT. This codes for CASSMRGRGSTNEKLFF.

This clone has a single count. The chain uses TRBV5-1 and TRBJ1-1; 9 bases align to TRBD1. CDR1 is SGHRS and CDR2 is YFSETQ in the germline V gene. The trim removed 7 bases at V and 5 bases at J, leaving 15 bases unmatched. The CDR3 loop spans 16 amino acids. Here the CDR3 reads CASELSGTGMITEAFF. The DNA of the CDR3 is TGCGCCAGCGAACTCAGTGGGACAGGGATGATAACTGAAGCTTTCTTT.

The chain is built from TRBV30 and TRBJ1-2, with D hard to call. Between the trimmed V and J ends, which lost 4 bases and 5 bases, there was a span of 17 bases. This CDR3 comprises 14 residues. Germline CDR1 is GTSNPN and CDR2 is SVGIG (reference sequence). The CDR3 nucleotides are TGTGCCTGGATCAGTAAGGCCAGTGGGTATGGCTACACCTTC. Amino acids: CAWISKASGYGYTF.

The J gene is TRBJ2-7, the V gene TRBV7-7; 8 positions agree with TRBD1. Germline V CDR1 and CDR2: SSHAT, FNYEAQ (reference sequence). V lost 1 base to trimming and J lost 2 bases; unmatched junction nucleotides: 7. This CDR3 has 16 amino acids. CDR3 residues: CASSLGQGTYTYEQYF. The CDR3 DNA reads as TGTGCCAGCAGCTTAGGACAGGGGACCTATACCTACGAGCAGTACTTC.

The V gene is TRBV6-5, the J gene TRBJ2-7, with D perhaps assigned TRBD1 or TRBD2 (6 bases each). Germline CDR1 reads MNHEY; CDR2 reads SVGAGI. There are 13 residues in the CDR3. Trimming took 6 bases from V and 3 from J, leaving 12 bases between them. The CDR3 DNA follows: TGTGCCAGCAGCCAGGGGAGGTACTACGAGCAGTACTTC. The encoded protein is CASSQGRYYEQYF.